The rows below give T cell receptor beta chains drawn from one sample of a study of regulatory T cells in long-lasting Graves disease. One entry per CDR3 protein results from TCRdb running MiXCR on the multiplex PCR reads. The table shows fewer than 400,000 distinct CDR3 sequences, with around 20% occurring only once. The starting material was peripheral blood mononuclear cells (PBMCs), obtained when the disease was refractory, from a patient treated with antithyroid drugs. The receptors stem from a female donor with Graves disease. The CDR3 runs from the conserved cysteine through the conserved F or W. Fields, in order: D gene, V gene, J gene, clone size, CDR3 protein, CDR3 DNA. A D gene is named only where the DNA matches it firmly. Size is stated for part of the rows, as once, few or many counts, or as a class when the clone is expanded.

TRBD2	TRBV11-3	TRBJ2-2	many	CASSLTSGNTGELFF	TGTGCCAGCAGCTTGACTAGCGGGAACACCGGGGAGCTGTTTTTT
NA	TRBV10-3	TRBJ2-2	NA	CAISESTRTAGELFF	TGTGCCATCAGTGAGTCCACTAGGACTGCCGGGGAGCTGTTTTTT
NA	TRBV7-2	TRBJ2-1	few	CASSLIARASGDEQFF	TGTGCCAGCAGCTTAATTGCACGGGCCTCCGGGGATGAGCAGTTCTTC
TRBD1	TRBV11-3	TRBJ2-7	NA	CASSLGDRQTAPRLEQYF	TGTGCCAGCAGCTTAGGGGACAGACAAACAGCGCCGCGATTAGAGCAGTACTTC
NA	TRBV25-1	TRBJ2-7	many	CASSELTTGQYF	TGTGCCAGCAGTGAACTGACAACGGGGCAGTACTTC
NA	TRBV15	TRBJ1-3	few	CATSRDWGLGDTIYF	TGTGCCACCAGCAGGGATTGGGGTCTAGGAGACACCATATATTTT
TRBD2	TRBV4-3	TRBJ2-7	NA	CASSQDRGLAYEQYF	TGCGCCAGCAGCCAAGATAGGGGACTAGCTTACGAGCAGTACTTC
NA	TRBV6-5	TRBJ2-1	few	CASSSLARGEQFF	TGTGCCAGCAGTTCCCTCGCTCGGGGTGAGCAGTTCTTC
TRBD1	TRBV7-2	TRBJ1-3	NA	CASSSDRGGYSGNTIYF	TGTGCCAGCAGCTCAGACAGGGGGGGTTACTCTGGAAACACCATATATTTT
NA	TRBV7-8	TRBJ1-5	NA	CASSIGVGNQPQHF	TGTGCCAGCAGCATAGGGGTGGGCAATCAGCCCCAGCATTTT